Each of the 15 T cell receptor beta chains below was sequenced from the same sample in a study of cytomegalovirus exposure and HLA in healthy donors. The PCR was carried out with 60 Vbeta primers and 13 Jbeta primers. Sequencing used immunoSEQ multiplex PCR; TCRdb keeps in-frame clones, though not all of them. Counted here are over 150,000 clones, more than 65% occurring once; the ten biggest clones make up 3.1%. Input material: PBMCs. The receptors stem from a woman aged 25 to 39 in good health and CMV-seropositive.

The chain carries TRBV19 and TRBJ1-5, with TRBD1 as a possible D gene (5 bases). The germline V gene encodes CDR1 LNHDA and CDR2 SQIVND (reference sequence). The CDR3 sequence is 13 residues long. Between the trimmed V and J ends, which lost 9 bases and 7 bases, there was a span of 16 bases. CDR3 nucleotide sequence: TGTGCCAGCCTGGGGGGAGGAAAGCAGCCCCAGCATTTT. It encodes CASLGGGKQPQHF. The entire variable domain, with the rest obtained from reference TRBV19 and TRBJ1-5, is as follows: DGGITQSPKYLFRKEGQNVTLSCEQNLNHDAMYWYRQDPGQGLRLIYYSQIVNDFQKGDIAEGYSVSREKKESFPLTVTSAQKNPTAFYLCASLGGGKQPQHFGDGTRLSIL.

This chain links TRBV19 with TRBJ1-2, with D possibly TRBD1 on 5 matching bases. Germline CDR1 and CDR2: LNHDA and SQIVND (reference sequence). The CDR3 is made up of 12 amino acids. V was pared by 7 bases and J by 1 base, with 7 bases between. This chain's CDR3 is CASTDSNYGYTF. CDR3 nucleotide sequence: TGTGCCAGTACTGACAGTAACTATGGCTACACCTTC. Looking up the rest from reference TRBV19 and TRBJ1-2 gives the full variable domain: DGGITQSPKYLFRKEGQNVTLSCEQNLNHDAMYWYRQDPGQGLRLIYYSQIVNDFQKGDIAEGYSVSREKKESFPLTVTSAQKNPTAFYLCASTDSNYGYTFGSGTRLTVV.

The J gene is TRBJ2-1, the V gene TRBV19; 7 nucleotides line up with TRBD1. Per the germline V gene, CDR1 is LNHDA and CDR2 is SQIVND (reference sequence). V lost 5 bases to trimming and J lost 2 bases; unmatched junction nucleotides: 12. The CDR3 spans 17 residues. The DNA for the CDR3 is TGTGCCAGTAGTGGAACTAGGGGGCTCGGCACCTACAATGAGCAGTTCTTC. The encoded protein is CASSGTRGLGTYNEQFF.

This chain connects TRBV4-1 to TRBJ1-4; 8 nucleotides match TRBD1. This CDR3 spans 15 amino acids. Germline CDR1 MGHRA, CDR2 YSYEKL. Trimming took 1 base from V and 7 from J; bases not matched to a gene: 5. DNA of the CDR3: TGCGCCAGCAGCCAAGTATCAGGGGGCAGTGAAAAACTGTTTTTT. Protein: CASSQVSGGSEKLFF.

The CDR3 spells CASSYIRGQAINQPQHF. In DNA form, the CDR3 reads TGTGCCAGCAGTTATATTAGAGGGCAGGCGATCAATCAGCCCCAGCATTTT. This chain links TRBV27 with TRBJ1-5; D is unresolved. V lost 4 bases, J lost 3 bases, and 19 bases lay in between. Per germline, CDR1 MNHEY and CDR2 SMNVEV (reference sequence). The CDR3 runs to 17 residues.

J is TRBJ2-3 and V is TRBV12-1; the table calls TRBD2, which could not be checked here. TRBV12-1 is designated a pseudogene. This CDR3 region has 19 residues. The CDR3 loop reads CASSFGTVWTSGSIDTQYF. The DNA of the CDR3 is TGTGCCAGCAGCTTTGGGACAGTTTGGACTAGCGGGAGTATAGATACGCAGTATTTT.

The V gene is TRBV28, the J gene TRBJ1-4; D is unresolved. With 6 bases removed from V and 0 bases from J, the gap between germline ends came to 11 bases. CDR1 is MDHEN and CDR2 is SYDVKM in the germline V gene. The CDR3 length is 15 residues. Here the CDR3 DNA reads TGTGCCAGCAGGGGTTCGGCGGCAACTAATGAAAAACTGTTTTTT. Translated: CASRGSAATNEKLFF.

The chain recombines TRBV7-6 with TRBJ2-7; no reliable D call. Trimming pared 0 bases from V and 5 bases from J, leaving 8 bases between. Germline CDR1 reads SGHVS; CDR2 reads FNYEAQ. The length of the CDR3 is 13 residues. CDR3 sequence reads: CASSLARSHEQYF. The CDR3 DNA reads as TGTGCCAGCAGCTTAGCGCGGTCCCACGAGCAGTACTTC.

The rearrangement uses TRBV6-5 and TRBJ2-7, with TRBD2 matching 11 bases. The CDR3 totals 14 residues. V lost 7 bases and J lost 2; bases outside the gene matches: 4. Germline-derived CDR1 and CDR2 are MNHEY and SVGAGI. CDR3 sequence: CASKRLAGPYEQYF. For the CDR3, the DNA is TGTGCCAGCAAAAGACTAGCGGGACCCTACGAGCAGTACTTC.

This clone occurred a few times. At one end the junction does not follow the germline gene, possibly because of a read error. The chain couples TRBV15 to TRBJ2-1; D is tentatively TRBD1 or TRBD2 (5 bases each). The CDR3 consists of 14 residues. CDR1 and CDR2 from the germline V gene are LNHNV and YYDKDF (reference sequence). The CDR3 loop is CVTSRETAYNEQFF. DNA for the CDR3: TGTGTCACCAGCAGGGAGACAGCATACAATGAGCAGTTCTTC.

The gene calls are TRBV7-2 and TRBJ2-1; D is unresolved. The CDR3 covers 17 residues. The germline CDR1 and CDR2 sequences are SGHTA and FQGNSA. V was cut by 1 base and J by 3 bases, with 16 bases left in between. CDR3 sequence reads: CASSLDRFETNYNEQFF. The CDR3 DNA reads as TGTGCCAGCAGCTTAGATCGTTTCGAGACAAACTACAATGAGCAGTTCTTC. The whole variable domain, filled in from reference TRBV7-2 and TRBJ2-1, reads GAGVSQSPSNKVTEKGKDVELRCDPISGHTALYWYRQSLGQGLEFLIYFQGNSAPDKSGLPSDRFSAERTGGSVSTLTIQRTQQEDSAVYLCASSLDRFETNYNEQFFGPGTRLTVL.

The rearrangement joins TRBV19 to TRBJ2-3, with 8 bases identical to TRBD1. Germline V gene lookup returns CDR1 LNHDA and CDR2 SQIVND (reference sequence). This CDR3 comprises 12 residues. Germline trimming cut 8 bases from V and 6 bases from J; bases unmatched to any gene: 4. The CDR3 nucleotides are TGTGCCAGTGGAACAGGGGGGGATACGCAGTATTTT. Translation: CASGTGGDTQYF. The full variable domain, in which reference TRBV19 and TRBJ2-3 provide the parts outside the CDR3, is DGGITQSPKYLFRKEGQNVTLSCEQNLNHDAMYWYRQDPGQGLRLIYYSQIVNDFQKGDIAEGYSVSREKKESFPLTVTSAQKNPTAFYLCASGTGGDTQYFGPGTRLTVL.

V is TRBV18 and J is TRBJ2-5, with D possibly matching TRBD1 (6 bases). The germline V and J ends were trimmed by 4 bases and 5 bases, with 8 bases remaining between them. Germline-derived CDR1 and CDR2 are KGHSH and LQKENI. The CDR3 is made up of 12 amino acids. CDR3 sequence: CASSLQGETQYF. DNA for the CDR3: TGTGCCAGCTCACTTCAGGGGGAGACCCAGTACTTC.

Note on this clone: This specimen includes other DNA sequences encoding the same CDR3. The chain couples TRBV11-2 to TRBJ2-7, with 7 bases lining up with TRBD1. Germline V gives CDR1 SGHAT, CDR2 FQNNGV. After removal of 5 bases from V and 2 bases from J, the junction contained 3 bases not matched to a gene. The CDR3 length is 13 residues. In nucleotides, the CDR3 is TGTGCCAGCAGCCTCGGGACAGCCTACGAGCAGTACTTC. Protein: CASSLGTAYEQYF.

The chain couples TRBV9 to TRBJ2-1; 9 nucleotides agree with TRBD2. CDR3 size: 16 residues. Per the germline V gene, CDR1 is SGDLS and CDR2 is YYNGEE. The V gene end was trimmed by 3 bases and the J gene end by 6 bases; junction bases not matched to a gene: 10. The CDR3 DNA reads TGTGCCAGCAGCGAGGGTATAGCGGGAGCGGCCAATGAGCAGTTCTTC. As protein: CASSEGIAGAANEQFF.